This T cell receptor beta chain derives from a study of T-cell memory formation after mild COVID-19. Study-wide points: Some clones that responded turned up in pre-infection memory, which suggests that cross-reactive memory joined in.

Each CDR3 protein is one row after TCRdb ran MiXCR on the 5' RACE reads. This sample has about 100,000 distinct CDR3 sequences, with 8.5% to 14% found just once. This clonotype was counted a few times. Its cognate antigen is unknown. The V end lost 6 bases, the J end lost 4 bases, and 10 bases lay between the germline ends. This CDR3 has 13 residues. The germline gives CDR1 MNHEY, CDR2 SVGAGI. The origin of this receptor is a young man who had mild COVID-19 (a few samples of this study predate the infection). Cell type and time point are not known. Sequences were obtained from PBMCs or a T cell subset sorted from them (not recorded which). The chain recombines TRBV6-5 with TRBJ2-1, with D perhaps being TRBD1 or TRBD2 (5 bases each). Here the CDR3 reads CASRPGPYNEQFF. The DNA of the CDR3 is TGTGCCAGCAGGCCGGGACCGTACAATGAGCAGTTCTTC.